These 14 T cell receptor beta chains share one sample of origin, sequenced in a study of T cells in tumors after PD-1 blockade. Sequenced by immunoSEQ multiplex PCR; TCRdb stores in-frame clones only, minus some. The table has over 5,000 clones, roughly two thirds seen once. Sample: tumor tissue, taken before anti-PD-1 treatment. The receptors originated from a human donor with basal cell carcinoma.

This rearrangement joins TRBV29-1 to TRBJ2-2; weak D call: TRBD2 (6 bases). Looked up from germline, CDR1 is SQVTM and CDR2 is ANQGSEA. This CDR3 is built from 13 residues. V lost 4 bases and J lost 4, with 10 bases in between. CDR3 sequence: CSVGASVTGELFF. CDR3 DNA sequence: TGCAGCGTTGGGGCTAGCGTCACCGGGGAGCTGTTTTTT.

V is TRBV30 and J is TRBJ2-3; a weak D match, TRBD2 (6 bases). The CDR3 runs to 14 residues. The V end lost 3 bases, the J end lost 1 base, and 11 bases lay between the germline ends. CDR1 and CDR2 from the germline V gene are GTSNPN and SVGIG (reference sequence). The CDR3 protein is CAWRGGRGTDTQYF. CDR3 nucleotides: TGTGCCTGGAGGGGAGGCAGGGGCACAGATACGCAGTATTTT.

This chain joins TRBV2 and TRBJ1-2, with TRBD1 as a possible D gene (5 bases). With 4 bases removed from V and 6 bases from J, the gap between germline ends came to 12 bases. The CDR3 runs to 13 residues. The germline V gene encodes CDR1 SNHLY and CDR2 FYNNEI. The CDR3 nucleotides are TGTGCCAGCAGTGGGACAACCGCGAATGGCTACACCTTC. Its protein is CASSGTTANGYTF.

Concerning this clone itself: In the same sample, other DNA sequences code for this CDR3. The V and J genes are TRBV14 and TRBJ1-1, with D hard to call. This CDR3 spans 14 amino acids. Germline CDR1 SGHDN, CDR2 FVKESK. V was shortened by 4 bases and J by 0 bases, with 9 bases between the two germline ends. The CDR3 reads CASSLAGMNTEAFF. DNA for the CDR3: TGTGCCAGCAGCCTCGCGGGGATGAACACTGAAGCTTTCTTT.

As DNA, the CDR3 is TGTGCCAGCAGTGAATCGGGCAGGGAAAATGGCTACACCTTC. Its protein product is CASSESGRENGYTF. The chain carries TRBV25-1 and TRBJ1-2, with D perhaps TRBD1 (5 bases). The germline CDR1 and CDR2 sequences are MGHDK and SYGVNS. Trimming stripped 1 base from V and 6 bases from J, with 12 bases between. CDR3 length: 14 residues.

This clone was picked up one time. The chain is built from TRBV5-6 and TRBJ1-6; D is perhaps TRBD1 (6 bases). Germline loops: CDR1 SGHDT, CDR2 YYEEEE. Trimming took off 2 bases at V and 9 bases at J, with 12 bases between the two ends. The CDR3 length is 14 residues. The CDR3 DNA reads TGTGCCAGCAGCTTCCGGCCAGGGGCTTCACCCCTCCACTTT. It yields the protein CASSFRPGASPLHF.

This clone was counted a few times. A junction end diverges from the germline sequence, so it may reflect a read error. The genes are TRBV7-7 and TRBJ2-2, with TRBD1 identical over 11 bases. CDR1 is SSHAT and CDR2 is FNYEAQ in the germline V gene (reference sequence). This CDR3 has 15 amino acids. The CDR3 reads CASSLGTGGSGELFF. The CDR3 DNA sequence: TGTGCTAGCAGCCTGGGGACAGGGGGATCCGGGGAGCTGTTTTTT.

The J gene is TRBJ1-6, the V gene TRBV3-1 (or the pseudogene TRBV3-2); unclear D gene. This CDR3 has 15 amino acids. V lost 4 bases and J lost 5, with 12 bases in between. Germline CDR1 LGHDT, CDR2 YNNKEL (reference sequence). The CDR3, as DNA: TGTGCCAGCAGCCCTCGGACGGTAAATAATTCACCCCTCCACTTT. Protein product: CASSPRTVNNSPLHF.

The genes are TRBV6-5 and TRBJ2-1; TRBD1 is a possible D gene (6 bases). CDR3 length: 13 residues. Trimming removed 6 bases at V and 10 bases at J, with 16 bases between. Germline CDR1 is MNHEY and CDR2 is SVGAGI. The chain's CDR3 is CASRGDGGGEQFF. DNA of the CDR3: TGTGCCAGCAGGGGGGATGGGGGCGGAGAGCAGTTCTTC.

This sequence joins TRBV12-3 or TRBV12-4 and TRBJ2-7; TRBD1 is a possible D gene (5 bases). The CDR3 runs 13 residues. V lost 3 bases to trimming and J lost 3 bases, with 9 bases between them. The CDR3 spells CASSLGQIYEQYF. In DNA, the CDR3 is TGTGCCAGCAGTTTGGGGCAGATCTACGAGCAGTACTTC.

The genes are TRBV21-1 and TRBJ1-6. TRBV21-1 is annotated as a pseudogene. This CDR3 region has 15 residues. In nucleotides, the CDR3 is TGTGCCAGCAGCAATACGGCAGGGGAGGGTTCACCCCTCCACTTT. Protein: CASSNTAGEGSPLHF.

The J gene is TRBJ1-1, the V gene TRBV7-3, with a weak D call TRBD1 (6 bases). V lost 5 bases, J lost 0 bases, and 10 bases lay in between. CDR3 length: 14 amino acids. The germline gives CDR1 SGHTA, CDR2 FQGTGA. The chain's CDR3 is CASSPGVLNTEAFF. The CDR3 bases are TGTGCCAGCAGCCCAGGGGTTTTGAACACTGAAGCTTTCTTT.

The CDR3 nucleotides read TGTGCCAGCAGCGCAAGACTAAGACAGGGACAAGAGACCCAGTACTTC. This encodes CASSARLRQGQETQYF. The chain combines TRBV4-2 with TRBJ2-5; 7 nucleotides agree with TRBD1. V lost 5 bases and J lost 2; bases outside the gene matches: 11. The CDR3 runs 16 residues. CDR1 is LGHNA, CDR2 YNFKEQ, per germline.

This sequence joins TRBV3-1 (or the pseudogene TRBV3-2) and TRBJ1-2; 9 bases align to TRBD1. The V segment lost 1 base and the J segment 4 bases; nucleotides outside the gene matches: 7. This CDR3 contains 16 residues. In germline, CDR1 is LGHDT, CDR2 YNNKEL (reference sequence). Here the CDR3 DNA reads TGTGCCAGCAGCCAAGCAAGTCCGACAGGGGGCTATGGCTACACCTTC. This translates into CASSQASPTGGYGYTF.